Below are 9 T cell receptor beta chains sequenced from a single sample in a study of regulatory T cells in long-lasting Graves disease. Building the TCR beta libraries relied on iRepertoire HTBI primers, and CDR3 regions underwent Arm-PCR. From the multiplex PCR reads, TCRdb called clonotypes with MiXCR, one entry per CDR3 protein. Altogether about 240,000 distinct CDR3 sequences are present, over 20% being singletons, with the ten largest covering around 14%. The sample's time point: newly diagnosed GD, antithyroid drugs for less than 3 months. Extracted PBMC RNA gave rise to the TCR library. Sequencing used peripheral blood mononuclear cells (PBMCs), obtained at new diagnosis, from a patient treated with antithyroid drugs. Receptor source: a female donor with Graves disease.

This clonotype came up many times. This rearrangement joins TRBV20-1 to TRBJ1-2; D uncertain. CDR3 length: 12 amino acids. The germline CDR1 and CDR2 sequences are DFQATT and SNEGSKA (reference sequence). V shed 6 bases and J shed 3 bases, with 11 bases lying between them. The CDR3 reads CSAREAYYGYTF. As DNA, the CDR3 is TGCAGTGCGAGGGAGGCTTACTATGGCTACACCTTC.

The chain uses TRBV11-2 and TRBJ1-3; maybe TRBD1 (6 bases). The CDR3 runs to 15 residues. V dropped 4 bases and J dropped 3 bases, with 13 bases sitting between them. CDR1 and CDR2 (germline): SGHAT, FQNNGV. This CDR3 reads CASSSSGVVGNTIYF. The CDR3 nucleotides are TGTGCCAGCAGCTCCTCAGGGGTTGTTGGAAACACCATATATTTT.

This clonotype was seen repeatedly, ten times or more. The chain recombines TRBV18 with TRBJ1-5; D is unresolved. CDR3 size: 14 residues. The germline V gene encodes CDR1 KGHSH and CDR2 LQKENI. Trimming removed 5 bases from V and 0 bases from J, with 8 bases in between. CDR3 nucleotide sequence: TGTGCCAGCTCAGCGGGAAATAGCAATCAGCCCCAGCATTTT. Amino acids: CASSAGNSNQPQHF.

Notes on this clonotype: Possible read error: a much larger clone is one base away. V gene TRBV3-1 combines with J gene TRBJ2-1; D may be TRBD1 or TRBD2 (5 bases each). Germline V gene sequence: CDR1 LGHDT, CDR2 YNNKEL (reference sequence). V was clipped by 1 base and J by 8 bases, with 15 bases between them. This CDR3 spans 15 amino acids. The chain's CDR3 is CASSQGLGRYDEQFF. The CDR3 coding sequence is TGTGCCAGCAGCCAAGGTCTGGGACGATACGATGAGCAGTTCTTC.

This clonotype was detected many times. This chain joins TRBV20-1 and TRBJ1-5; D might be TRBD1 (5 bases). This CDR3 spans 14 amino acids. The V end lost 6 bases, the J end lost 0 bases, and 12 bases lay between the germline ends. CDR1 is DFQATT, CDR2 SNEGSKA, per germline (reference sequence). CDR3 DNA: TGCAGTGCGGGAGGGGTTCGTAGCAATCAGCCCCAGCATTTT. Encoded protein: CSAGGVRSNQPQHF.

This chain connects TRBV5-1 to TRBJ1-3; tentative D call: TRBD1 (6 bases). Germline V lookup: CDR1 SGHRS, CDR2 YFSETQ. The CDR3 totals 16 residues. V lost 0 bases and J lost 4, with 14 bases in between. In DNA, the CDR3 is TGCGCCAGCAGCTTGGACAGGGCCCGGTTGGGAAACACCATATATTTT. Protein sequence: CASSLDRARLGNTIYF.

Many counts were recorded for this clonotype. The rearrangement joins TRBV5-5 to TRBJ2-5; 11 nucleotides agree with TRBD2. Germline CDR1 is SGHKS and CDR2 is YYEKEE (reference sequence). The CDR3 consists of 14 residues. Unmatched junction bases numbered 3, after V lost 4 bases and J lost 4 bases. Here the CDR3 reads CASSTGTSGETQYF. The CDR3, as DNA: TGTGCCAGCAGCACCGGGACTAGCGGAGAGACCCAGTACTTC.

This clonotype occurred many times. The V and J genes are TRBV18 and TRBJ2-2; 8 nucleotides align to TRBD1. The CDR3 totals 16 residues. The V gene end was trimmed by 3 bases and the J gene end by 6 bases; junction bases not matched to a gene: 9. Germline V gene data show CDR1 as KGHSH and CDR2 as LQKENI. DNA of the CDR3: TGTGCCAGCTCACCGGACAGGGTTGGACGCGCCGGGGAGCTGTTTTTT. The encoded protein is CASSPDRVGRAGELFF.

The chain has TRBV2 and TRBJ2-3, with D possibly called TRBD1 or TRBD2 (6 bases each). V gave up 0 bases and J gave up 2 bases, with 9 bases separating them. This CDR3 contains 15 residues. Germline lookup yields CDR1 SNHLY and CDR2 FYNNEI. The CDR3 reads CASSEAGGPTDTQYF. For the CDR3, the DNA is TGTGCCAGCAGTGAAGCGGGGGGCCCCACAGATACGCAGTATTTT.